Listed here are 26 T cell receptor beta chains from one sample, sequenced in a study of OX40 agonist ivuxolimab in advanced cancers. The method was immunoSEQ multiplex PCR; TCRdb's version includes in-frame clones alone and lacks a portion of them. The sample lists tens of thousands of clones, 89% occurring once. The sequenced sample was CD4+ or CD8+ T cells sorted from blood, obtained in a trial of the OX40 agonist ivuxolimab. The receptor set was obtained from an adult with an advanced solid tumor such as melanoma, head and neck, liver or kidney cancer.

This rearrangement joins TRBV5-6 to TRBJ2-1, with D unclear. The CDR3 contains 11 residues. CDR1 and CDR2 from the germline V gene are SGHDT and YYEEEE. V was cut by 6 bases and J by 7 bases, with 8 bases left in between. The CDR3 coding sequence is TGTGCCAGCAAAAGGGAAAATGAGCAGTTCTTC. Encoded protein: CASKRENEQFF.

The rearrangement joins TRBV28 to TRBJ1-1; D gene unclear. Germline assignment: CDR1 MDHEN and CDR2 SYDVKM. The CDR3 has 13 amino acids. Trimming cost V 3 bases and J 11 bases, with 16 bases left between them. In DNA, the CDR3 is TGTGCCAGCAGTTTTCCGGGAGCAGATGGGGCTTTCTTT. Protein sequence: CASSFPGADGAFF. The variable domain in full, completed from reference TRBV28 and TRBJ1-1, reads DVKVTQSSRYLVKRTGEKVFLECVQDMDHENMFWYRQDPGLGLRLIYFSYDVKMKEKGDIPEGYSVSREKKERFSLILESASTNQTSMYLCASSFPGADGAFFGQGTRLTVV.

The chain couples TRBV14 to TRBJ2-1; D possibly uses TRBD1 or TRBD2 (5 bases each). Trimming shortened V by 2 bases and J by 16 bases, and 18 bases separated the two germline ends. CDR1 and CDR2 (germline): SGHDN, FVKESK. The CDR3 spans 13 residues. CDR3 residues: CASSQYSRGENFF. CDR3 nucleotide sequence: TGTGCCAGCAGCCAATATAGTCGAGGGGAGAACTTCTTC.

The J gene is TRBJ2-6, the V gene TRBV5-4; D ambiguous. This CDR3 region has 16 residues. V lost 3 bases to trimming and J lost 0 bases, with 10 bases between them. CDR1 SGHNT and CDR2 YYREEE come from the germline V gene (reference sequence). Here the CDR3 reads CASSSGRFSGANVLTF. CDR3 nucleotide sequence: TGTGCCAGCAGCTCCGGACGGTTCTCTGGGGCCAACGTCCTGACTTTC.

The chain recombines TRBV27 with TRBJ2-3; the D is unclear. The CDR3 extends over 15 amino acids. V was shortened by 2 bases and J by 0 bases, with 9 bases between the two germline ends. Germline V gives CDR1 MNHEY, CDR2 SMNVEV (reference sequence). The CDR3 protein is CASSLDGASTDTQYF. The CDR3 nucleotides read TGTGCCAGCAGTTTAGATGGAGCTAGCACAGATACGCAGTATTTT.

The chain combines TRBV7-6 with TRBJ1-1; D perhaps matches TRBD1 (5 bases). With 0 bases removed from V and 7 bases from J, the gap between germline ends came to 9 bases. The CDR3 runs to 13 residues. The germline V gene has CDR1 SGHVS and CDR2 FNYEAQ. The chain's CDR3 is CASSLAIDSEAFF. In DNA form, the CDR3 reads TGTGCCAGCAGCTTAGCCATAGACAGTGAAGCTTTCTTT.

In nucleotides, the CDR3 is TGCGCCAGCAGCTTGCAGCTAGCGGGGGTCCTAGAACGTCCGAACACTGAAGCTTTCTTT. Residues: CASSLQLAGVLERPNTEAFF. The V call is TRBV5-1, the J call TRBJ1-1; perhaps TRBD1 as D (5 bases). The germline V and J ends were trimmed by 1 base and 1 base, with 26 bases remaining between them. CDR1 SGHRS and CDR2 YFSETQ come from the germline V gene. CDR3 size: 20 residues.

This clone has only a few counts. DNA for the CDR3: TGTGCCAGCAGCCACCGCCGGGGAGGGGTTTCACCCCTCCACTTT. Protein: CASSHRRGGVSPLHF. The chain is built from TRBV7-9 and TRBJ1-6, with a possible D match to TRBD1 (5 bases). V was trimmed by 5 bases and J by 9 bases, leaving 17 bases between them. Germline V gene sequence: CDR1 SEHNR, CDR2 FQNEAQ (reference sequence). The CDR3 has 15 residues.

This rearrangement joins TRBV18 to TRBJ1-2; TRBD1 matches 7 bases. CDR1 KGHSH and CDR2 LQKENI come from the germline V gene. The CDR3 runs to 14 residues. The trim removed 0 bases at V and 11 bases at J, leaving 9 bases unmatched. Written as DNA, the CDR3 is TGTGCCAGCTCACCACCGACTCGAGAGGACAGGTACACCTTC. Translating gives CASSPPTREDRYTF. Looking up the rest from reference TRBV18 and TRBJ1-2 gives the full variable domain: NAGVMQNPRHLVRRRGQEARLRCSPMKGHSHVYWYRQLPEEGLKFMVYLQKENIIDESGMPKERFSAEFPKEGPSILRIQQVVRGDSAAYFCASSPPTREDRYTFGSGTRLTVV.

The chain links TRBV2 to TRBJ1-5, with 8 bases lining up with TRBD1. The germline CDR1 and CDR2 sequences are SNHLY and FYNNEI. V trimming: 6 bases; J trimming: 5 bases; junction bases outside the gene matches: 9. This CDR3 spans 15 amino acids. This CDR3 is CASSRGQGRYQPQHF. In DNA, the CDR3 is TGTGCCAGCAGCCGCGGACAGGGTCGATATCAGCCCCAGCATTTT.

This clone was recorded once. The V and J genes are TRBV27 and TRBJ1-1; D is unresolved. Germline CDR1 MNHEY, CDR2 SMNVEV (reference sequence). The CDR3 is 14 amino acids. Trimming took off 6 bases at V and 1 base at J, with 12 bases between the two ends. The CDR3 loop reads CASSMGDPNTEAFF. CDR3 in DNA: TGTGCCAGCAGCATGGGAGACCCGAACACTGAAGCTTTCTTT.

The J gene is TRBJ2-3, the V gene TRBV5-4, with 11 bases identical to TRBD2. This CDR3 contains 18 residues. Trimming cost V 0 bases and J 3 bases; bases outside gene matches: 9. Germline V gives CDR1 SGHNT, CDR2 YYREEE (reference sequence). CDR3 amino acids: CASSLGTSGSPWTDTQYF. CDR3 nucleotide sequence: TGTGCCAGCAGCTTGGGAACTAGCGGGAGTCCATGGACAGATACGCAGTATTTT.

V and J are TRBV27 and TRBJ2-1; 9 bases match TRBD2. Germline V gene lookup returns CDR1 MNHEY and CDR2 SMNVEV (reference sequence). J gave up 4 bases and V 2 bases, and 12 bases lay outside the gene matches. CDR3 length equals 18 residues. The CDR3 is CASSLRDSGRGNYNEQFF. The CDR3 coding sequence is TGTGCCAGCAGTTTACGGGATAGCGGGAGAGGTAATTACAATGAGCAGTTCTTC.

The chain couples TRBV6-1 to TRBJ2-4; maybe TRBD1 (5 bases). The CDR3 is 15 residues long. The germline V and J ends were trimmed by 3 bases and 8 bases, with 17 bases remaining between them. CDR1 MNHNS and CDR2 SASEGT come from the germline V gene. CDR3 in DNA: TGTGCCAGCAGTGAGGGCTTGACAGTCGACGACATTCAGTACTTC. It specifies CASSEGLTVDDIQYF.

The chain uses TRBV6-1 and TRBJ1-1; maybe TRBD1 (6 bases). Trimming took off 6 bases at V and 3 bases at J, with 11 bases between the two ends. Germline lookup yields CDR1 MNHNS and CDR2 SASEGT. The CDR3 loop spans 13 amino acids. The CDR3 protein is CASRLTGYTEAFF. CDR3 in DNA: TGTGCCAGCAGATTGACAGGATACACTGAAGCTTTCTTT.

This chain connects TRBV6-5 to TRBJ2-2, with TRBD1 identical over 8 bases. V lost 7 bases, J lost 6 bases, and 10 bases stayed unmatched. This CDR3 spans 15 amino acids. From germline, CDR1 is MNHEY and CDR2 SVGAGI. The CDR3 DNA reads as TGTGCCAGCACCAGGGGGCGCCTACTGTCCGGGGAGCTGTTTTTT. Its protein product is CASTRGRLLSGELFF.

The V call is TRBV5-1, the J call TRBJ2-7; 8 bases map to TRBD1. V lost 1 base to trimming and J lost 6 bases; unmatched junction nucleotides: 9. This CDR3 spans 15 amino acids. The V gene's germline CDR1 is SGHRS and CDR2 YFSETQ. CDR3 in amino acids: CASSLSGTGLVEQYF. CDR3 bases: TGCGCCAGCAGCTTGTCCGGGACAGGTTTAGTCGAGCAGTACTTC.

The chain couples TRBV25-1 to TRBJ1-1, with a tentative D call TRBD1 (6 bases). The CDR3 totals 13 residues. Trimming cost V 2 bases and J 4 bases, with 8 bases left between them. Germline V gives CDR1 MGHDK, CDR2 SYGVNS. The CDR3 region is CASSEGGATEAFF. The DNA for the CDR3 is TGTGCCAGCAGTGAAGGGGGCGCCACTGAAGCTTTCTTT. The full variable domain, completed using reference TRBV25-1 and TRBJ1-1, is EADIYQTPRYLVIGTGKKITLECSQTMGHDKMYWYQQDPGMELHLIHYSYGVNSTEKGDLSSESTVSRIRTEHFPLTLESARPSHTSQYLCASSEGGATEAFFGQGTRLTVV.

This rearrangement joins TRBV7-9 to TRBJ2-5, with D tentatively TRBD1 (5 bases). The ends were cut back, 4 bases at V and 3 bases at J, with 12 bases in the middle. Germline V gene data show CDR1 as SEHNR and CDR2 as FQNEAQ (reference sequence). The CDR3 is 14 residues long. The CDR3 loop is CASSWATDKETQYF. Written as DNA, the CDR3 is TGTGCCAGCAGCTGGGCCACGGACAAAGAGACCCAGTACTTC.

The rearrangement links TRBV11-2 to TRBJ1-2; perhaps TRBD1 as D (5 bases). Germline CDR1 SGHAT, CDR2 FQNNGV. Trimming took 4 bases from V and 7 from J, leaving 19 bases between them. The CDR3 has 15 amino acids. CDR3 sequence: CASSSLTGDGRGYTF. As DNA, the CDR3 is TGTGCCAGCAGCTCCCTAACAGGAGACGGGCGTGGCTACACCTTC.

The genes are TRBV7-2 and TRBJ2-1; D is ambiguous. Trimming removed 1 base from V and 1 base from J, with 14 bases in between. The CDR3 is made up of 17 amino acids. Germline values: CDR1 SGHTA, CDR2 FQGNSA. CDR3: CASSLVVSSPSYNEQFF. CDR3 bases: TGTGCCAGCAGCTTAGTAGTCTCCAGCCCGTCCTACAATGAGCAGTTCTTC.

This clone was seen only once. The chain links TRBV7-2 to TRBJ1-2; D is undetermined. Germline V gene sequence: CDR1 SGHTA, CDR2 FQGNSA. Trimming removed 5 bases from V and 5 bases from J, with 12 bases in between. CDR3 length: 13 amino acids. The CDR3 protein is CASSTGWGYGYTF. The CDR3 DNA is TGTGCCAGCAGCACCGGGTGGGGATATGGCTACACCTTC. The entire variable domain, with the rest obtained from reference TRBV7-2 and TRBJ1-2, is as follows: GAGVSQSPSNKVTEKGKDVELRCDPISGHTALYWYRQSLGQGLEFLIYFQGNSAPDKSGLPSDRFSAERTGGSVSTLTIQRTQQEDSAVYLCASSTGWGYGYTFGSGTRLTVV.

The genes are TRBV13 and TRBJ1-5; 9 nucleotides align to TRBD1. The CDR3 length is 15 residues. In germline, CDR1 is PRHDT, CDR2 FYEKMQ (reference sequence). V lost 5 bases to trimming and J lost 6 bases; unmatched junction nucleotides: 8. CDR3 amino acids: CASSSGDRVGQPQHF. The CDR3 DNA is TGTGCCAGCAGCAGCGGGGACAGGGTTGGTCAGCCCCAGCATTTT.

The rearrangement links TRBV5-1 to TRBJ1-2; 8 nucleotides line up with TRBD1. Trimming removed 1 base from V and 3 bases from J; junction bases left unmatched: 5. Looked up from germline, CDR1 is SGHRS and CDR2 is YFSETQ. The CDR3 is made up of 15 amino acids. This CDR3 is CASSLQGARDYGYTF. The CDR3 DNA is TGCGCCAGCAGCTTGCAGGGGGCAAGGGACTATGGCTACACCTTC.

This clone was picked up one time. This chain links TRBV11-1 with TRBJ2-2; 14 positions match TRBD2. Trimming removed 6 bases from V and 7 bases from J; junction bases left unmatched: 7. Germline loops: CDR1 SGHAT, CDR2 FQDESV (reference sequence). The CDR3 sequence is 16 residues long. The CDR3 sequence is CASSLGLAGVRGELFF. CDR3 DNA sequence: TGTGCCAGCAGTTTGGGACTAGCGGGAGTTCGCGGGGAGCTGTTTTTT.

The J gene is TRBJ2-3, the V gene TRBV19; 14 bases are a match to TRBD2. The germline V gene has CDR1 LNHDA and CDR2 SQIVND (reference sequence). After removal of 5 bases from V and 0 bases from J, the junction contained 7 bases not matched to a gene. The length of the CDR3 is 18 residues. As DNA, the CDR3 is TGTGCCAGTAGTGGGGGACTAGCGGGGGCACCTAGCACAGATACGCAGTATTTT. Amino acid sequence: CASSGGLAGAPSTDTQYF.